These 27 T cell receptor beta chains were all obtained from the same sample, sequenced in a study of response to subunit inactivated influenza vaccine (dated by TCRdb to 2016 to 2018). Receptor amplification or capture employed RT-PCR. Sequenced using an Illumina HiSeq 2500. The raw public data were reprocessed by TCRdb itself: fastp quality trimming at Q25, MiXCR clonotype calling, in-frame beta chains only. Records with the same CDR3 protein are collapsed into one entry carrying the most frequent genes and DNA. Present in this sample are 150,000 or so distinct CDR3 sequences, around 10% of which were seen just once. 35% to 40% of the sample is in the top ten clones. The source material was CD8+ T cells sorted from PBMCs, sampled around 25 months after vaccination. Receptors were obtained from a man aged 45 to 70 who received an inactivated influenza vaccine. Donor details come from another sample of the same person, matched by shared clones.

This clonotype was seen only a few times. The gene calls are TRBV11-3 and TRBJ2-1; 13 bases line up with TRBD2. J was trimmed by 3 bases and V by 4 bases; bases with no gene match: 18. The CDR3 extends over 21 amino acids. Germline V CDR1 and CDR2: SGHNT, YENEEA. CDR3 region: CASSSDLVGLAGNRFYNEQFF. CDR3 nucleotides: TGTGCCAGCAGCTCCGACCTCGTGGGACTAGCGGGGAACAGATTCTACAATGAGCAGTTCTTC.

V usage is TRBV14 and J usage is TRBJ2-7; 9 bases line up with TRBD2. Germline values: CDR1 SGHDN, CDR2 FVKESK. This CDR3 spans 16 amino acids. Germline trimming cut 4 bases from V and 0 bases from J; bases unmatched to any gene: 7. The CDR3 nucleotides are TGTGCCAGCAGCCCCGGGACTAGCTGGTTCTCCTACGAGCAGTACTTC. Amino acids: CASSPGTSWFSYEQYF.

This clonotype showed up just a few times. This chain links TRBV28 with TRBJ2-3, with 9 bases lining up with TRBD2. V was clipped by 5 bases and J by 2 bases; unmatched bases: 5. This CDR3 comprises 15 residues. Germline CDR1 is MDHEN and CDR2 is SYDVKM. The chain's CDR3 is CASSRLADDTDTQYF. CDR3 in DNA: TGTGCCAGCAGTCGACTAGCGGACGACACAGATACGCAGTATTTT.

There are many counts of this clonotype. This rearrangement joins TRBV6-2 or TRBV6-3 to TRBJ2-2; D remains unclear. CDR1 and CDR2 (germline): MNHEY, SVGEGT. The CDR3 is 13 amino acids. The V end was cut by 3 bases, the J end by 8 bases, with 10 bases between. CDR3 residues: CASSYGGFGELFF. As DNA, the CDR3 is TGTGCCAGCAGTTATGGTGGATTTGGGGAGCTGTTTTTT.

Comment on this clonotype: Given a much more abundant clone one base away, this may be a read error. The chain joins TRBV4-2 to TRBJ1-1; unclear D gene. Per germline, CDR1 LGHNA and CDR2 YNFKEQ. This CDR3 spans 11 amino acids. The CDR3 sequence is CANSQGSEAFF. CDR3 bases: TGTGCCAACAGCCAAGGGTCTGAAGCTTTCTTT.

This clonotype was counted ten times or more. The rearrangement links TRBV4-3 to TRBJ2-1; 8 bases line up with TRBD2. The CDR3 extends over 15 amino acids. Trimming at V came to 0 bases and at J to 8 bases, leaving 6 bases not matched to a gene. CDR1 is LGHNA and CDR2 is YSLEER in the germline V gene. The CDR3 DNA is TGCGCCAGCAGCCAAGATTCTAGCGGGTTGGATGAGCAGTTCTTC. It translates to CASSQDSSGLDEQFF.

A few counts support this clonotype. V and J are TRBV3-1 and TRBJ2-4; 9 nucleotides agree with TRBD2. Looked up from germline, CDR1 is LGHDT and CDR2 is YNNKEL (reference sequence). J lost 5 bases, V lost 1 base, and 6 bases had no gene match. CDR3 length: 16 amino acids. CDR3 sequence (DNA): TGTGCCAGCAGCCAAGGGCCCGCGGGGGGGCAAAACATTCAGTACTTC. This encodes CASSQGPAGGQNIQYF.

This chain uses TRBV24-1 with TRBJ1-5; 8 bases map to TRBD1. CDR3 length equals 18 residues. The V and J ends lost 4 bases and 0 bases, in that order; junction bases with no gene match: 10. CDR1 and CDR2 from the germline V gene are KGHDR and SFDVKD. The CDR3 loop reads CATSEGTGNFLSNQPQHF. In nucleotides, the CDR3 is TGTGCCACCAGTGAGGGGACAGGCAACTTCCTTAGCAATCAGCCCCAGCATTTT.

There are a few counts of this clonotype. This chain uses TRBV29-1 with TRBJ2-2; tentatively, D is TRBD2 (6 bases). Germline assignment: CDR1 SQVTM and CDR2 ANQGSEA. Trimming removed 2 bases from V and 2 bases from J, with 9 bases in between. The CDR3 consists of 14 residues. Here the CDR3 reads CSVESGSNTGELFF. The CDR3 DNA follows: TGCAGCGTTGAATCCGGGAGTAACACCGGGGAGCTGTTTTTT.

This clonotype was picked up a small number of times. V is TRBV7-9 and J is TRBJ2-7; unclear D gene. CDR1 and CDR2 (germline): SEHNR, FQNEAQ (reference sequence). There are 13 residues in the CDR3. The V end was cut by 1 base, the J end by 5 bases, with 9 bases between. The CDR3 nucleotides are TGTGCCAGCAGCTTAGGATCCGTCGACGAGCAGTACTTC. Translated: CASSLGSVDEQYF.

J is TRBJ2-3 and V is TRBV4-3; 8 positions agree with TRBD2. Germline-derived CDR1 and CDR2 are LGHNA and YSLEER. J was trimmed by 3 bases and V by 0 bases; bases with no gene match: 5. This CDR3 comprises 16 residues. The CDR3 region is CASSQDRAGGTDTQYF. As DNA, the CDR3 is TGCGCCAGCAGCCAAGATCGGGCGGGAGGAACAGATACGCAGTATTTT.

This chain links TRBV6-2 or TRBV6-3 with TRBJ1-2; D is perhaps TRBD1 (6 bases). Germline CDR1 is MNHEY and CDR2 is SVGEGT. Trimming removed 6 bases at V and 8 bases at J, with 22 bases between. The CDR3 loop spans 15 amino acids. In nucleotides, the CDR3 is TGTGCCAGCAGACCCCCGTGGACAGCTGCTTGGGGCTACACCTTC. Residues: CASRPPWTAAWGYTF.

The rearrangement uses TRBV12-3 or TRBV12-4 and TRBJ2-5, with 7 bases fitting TRBD2. V dropped 2 bases and J dropped 4; count of bases not matched to a gene: 13. This CDR3 is built from 17 residues. CDR3 sequence (DNA): TGTGCCAGCAGTTTAACATTCTCGCGGGGGAGGGTAGAGACCCAGTACTTC. This codes for CASSLTFSRGRVETQYF.

The V gene is TRBV7-3, the J gene TRBJ2-3; TRBD1 agrees at 8 bases. Trimming removed 5 bases from V and 2 bases from J; junction bases left unmatched: 3. This CDR3 has 14 amino acids. Looked up from germline, CDR1 is SGHTA and CDR2 is FQGTGA. CDR3 sequence reads: CASSRTGPTDTQYF. The CDR3 coding sequence is TGTGCCAGCAGCCGGACAGGGCCCACAGATACGCAGTATTTT.

A remark on this clonotype: This may come from a read error, since a much larger clone is one base off. The V and J genes are TRBV6-1 and TRBJ2-7, with 13 bases that match TRBD2. TRBJ2-1 matches the DNA end more closely, so the J call is doubtful. Per germline, CDR1 MNHNS and CDR2 SASEGT. The CDR3 runs to 13 residues. The CDR3: CATTGLAGDEQFF. The DNA of the CDR3 is TGTGCCACCACAGGACTAGCGGGGGACGAGCAGTTCTTC.

This clonotype was recorded many times. The chain employs TRBV4-2 and TRBJ2-1; 7 bases line up with TRBD2. Looked up from germline, CDR1 is LGHNA and CDR2 is YNFKEQ. The ends lost 5 bases at V and 7 bases at J; junction bases unmatched: 5. The CDR3 consists of 13 residues. CDR3 in amino acids: CASSSSGGNEQFF. CDR3 bases: TGTGCCAGCAGCTCGTCGGGGGGTAATGAGCAGTTCTTC.

This clonotype was seen ten or more times. The CDR3 loop reads CASSHWTMETQYF. The CDR3 DNA is TGTGCCAGCAGCCATTGGACGATGGAGACCCAGTACTTC. V is TRBV12-3 or TRBV12-4 and J is TRBJ2-5; D is ambiguous. Trimming left V 6 bases short and J 5 bases short, with 13 bases between. This CDR3 comprises 13 residues.

The chain joins TRBV11-2 to TRBJ2-7; 8 bases agree with TRBD2. This CDR3 spans 14 amino acids. CDR1 and CDR2 from the germline V gene are SGHAT and FQNNGV. Trimming at V came to 5 bases and at J to 1 base, leaving 4 bases not matched to a gene. The CDR3 protein is CASSLIAGSYEQYF. CDR3 nucleotide sequence: TGTGCCAGCAGCCTCATAGCGGGATCCTACGAGCAGTACTTC.

This chain uses TRBV27 with TRBJ2-7; D possibly uses TRBD1 or TRBD2 (6 bases each). The germline V gene encodes CDR1 MNHEY and CDR2 SMNVEV (reference sequence). Between the trimmed V and J ends, which lost 5 bases and 3 bases, there was a span of 26 bases. The CDR3 extends over 18 amino acids. CDR3 sequence reads: CASSPARGLVPRSYEQYF. The CDR3, as DNA: TGTGCCAGCAGTCCAGCTCGGGGGCTTGTACCAAGAAGCTACGAGCAGTACTTC.

This clonotype came up many times. V is TRBV5-1 and J is TRBJ1-1; D is unresolved. Per the germline V gene, CDR1 is SGHRS and CDR2 is YFSETQ. The CDR3 runs 13 residues. V was cut by 2 bases and J by 1 base, with 6 bases left in between. CDR3: CASSLYWNTEAFF. The CDR3 nucleotides are TGCGCCAGCAGCTTATATTGGAACACTGAAGCTTTCTTT.

This clonotype has just a few counts. The chain combines TRBV15 with TRBJ2-5, with TRBD1 matching over 8 bases. The germline V gene encodes CDR1 LNHNV and CDR2 YYDKDF (reference sequence). V lost 3 bases, J lost 5 bases, and 5 bases stayed unmatched. This CDR3 is built from 14 residues. The CDR3 region is CATSSDRGQETQYF. Written as DNA, the CDR3 is TGTGCCACCAGCAGCGACAGGGGTCAGGAGACCCAGTACTTC.

The rearrangement uses TRBV4-3 and TRBJ2-2; 7 positions agree with TRBD1. Germline loops: CDR1 LGHNA, CDR2 YSLEER. This CDR3 spans 14 amino acids. J gave up 7 bases and V 4 bases, and 6 bases lay outside the gene matches. The CDR3 DNA sequence: TGCGCCAGCAGCCCAAGGGGGCCCGGCGGGGAGCTGTTTTTT. It yields the protein CASSPRGPGGELFF.

This clonotype came up a few times. The V and J genes are TRBV10-3 and TRBJ1-1; D might be TRBD1 (6 bases). Germline CDR1 ENHRY, CDR2 SYGVKD. V was trimmed by 9 bases and J by 1 base, leaving 9 bases between them. The CDR3 spans 12 residues. The CDR3 loop is CAIGQQNTEAFF. CDR3 nucleotides: TGTGCCATAGGACAGCAGAACACTGAAGCTTTCTTT.

This clonotype was observed a few times. The V gene is TRBV27, the J gene TRBJ1-5; D remains unclear. The CDR3 is made up of 15 amino acids. Germline CDR1 is MNHEY and CDR2 is SMNVEV (reference sequence). The germline V and J ends were trimmed by 5 bases and 4 bases, with 15 bases remaining between them. DNA of the CDR3: TGTGCCAGCAGTACCGTCGGGGAGAGAAATCAGCCCCAGCATTTT. This sequence encodes CASSTVGERNQPQHF.

The DNA of the CDR3 is TGTGCCAGCAGCGCTGGTCAGGGCGACTACGAGCAGTACTTC. Translation: CASSAGQGDYEQYF. The chain recombines TRBV9 with TRBJ2-7; tentatively, D is TRBD1 (5 bases). CDR1 and CDR2 from the germline V gene are SGDLS and YYNGEE. V was trimmed by 3 bases and J by 3 bases, leaving 13 bases between them. This CDR3 has 14 amino acids.

The rearrangement links TRBV12-3 or TRBV12-4 to TRBJ2-5; 8 bases align to TRBD2. Trimming took 6 bases from V and 1 from J; bases not matched to a gene: 4. The CDR3 extends over 14 amino acids. CDR3 loop: CASSHLAGQETQYF. The CDR3 DNA is TGTGCCAGCAGCCATCTAGCGGGCCAAGAGACCCAGTACTTC.

This clonotype has a handful of counts. The V call is TRBV9, the J call TRBJ2-1, with TRBD1 identical over 7 bases. The CDR3 totals 15 residues. V lost 0 bases and J lost 0; bases outside the gene matches: 0. Germline CDR1 and CDR2: SGDLS and YYNGEE. The CDR3 reads CASSVEGASYNEQFF. The CDR3 DNA reads TGTGCCAGCAGCGTAGAGGGGGCCTCCTACAATGAGCAGTTCTTC.